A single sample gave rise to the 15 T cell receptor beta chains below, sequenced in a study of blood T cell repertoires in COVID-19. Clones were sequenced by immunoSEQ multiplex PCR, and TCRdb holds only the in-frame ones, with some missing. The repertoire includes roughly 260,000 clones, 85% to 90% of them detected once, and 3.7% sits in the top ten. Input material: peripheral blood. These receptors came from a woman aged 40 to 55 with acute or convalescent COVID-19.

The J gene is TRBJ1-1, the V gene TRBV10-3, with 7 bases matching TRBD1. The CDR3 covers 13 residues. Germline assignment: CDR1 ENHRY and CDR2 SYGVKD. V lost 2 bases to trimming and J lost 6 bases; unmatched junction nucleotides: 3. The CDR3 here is CAISEIGGAEAFF. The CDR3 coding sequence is TGTGCCATCAGTGAGATAGGGGGCGCTGAAGCTTTCTTT.

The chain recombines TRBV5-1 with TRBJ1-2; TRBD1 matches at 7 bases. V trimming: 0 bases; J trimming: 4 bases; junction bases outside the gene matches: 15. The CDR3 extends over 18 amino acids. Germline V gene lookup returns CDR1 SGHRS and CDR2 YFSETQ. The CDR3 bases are TGCGCCAGCAGCTTGGAGACTTTTAGGGACAGAGTATTCTATGGCTACACCTTC. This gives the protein CASSLETFRDRVFYGYTF.

The CDR3 coding sequence is TGCGCCAGCAGCCCGGGACTCCTAGCCAAAAACATTCAGTACTTC. Its translation is CASSPGLLAKNIQYF. The V and J genes are TRBV4-1 and TRBJ2-4, with TRBD2 as a possible D gene (6 bases). With 4 bases removed from V and 0 bases from J, the gap between germline ends came to 10 bases. From germline, CDR1 is MGHRA and CDR2 YSYEKL. The CDR3 runs 15 residues.

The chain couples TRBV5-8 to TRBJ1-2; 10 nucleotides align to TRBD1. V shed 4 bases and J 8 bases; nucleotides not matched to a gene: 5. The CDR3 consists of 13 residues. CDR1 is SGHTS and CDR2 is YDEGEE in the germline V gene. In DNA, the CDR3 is TGTGCCAGCAGCCCCGACAGGGGGCGAGGCTACACCTTC. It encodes CASSPDRGRGYTF.

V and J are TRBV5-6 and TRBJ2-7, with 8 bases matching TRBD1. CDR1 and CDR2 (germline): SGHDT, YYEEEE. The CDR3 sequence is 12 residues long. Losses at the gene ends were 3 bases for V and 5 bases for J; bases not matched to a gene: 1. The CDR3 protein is CASSWTGHEQYV. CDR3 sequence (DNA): TGTGCCAGCAGCTGGACAGGGCACGAGCAGTACGTC.

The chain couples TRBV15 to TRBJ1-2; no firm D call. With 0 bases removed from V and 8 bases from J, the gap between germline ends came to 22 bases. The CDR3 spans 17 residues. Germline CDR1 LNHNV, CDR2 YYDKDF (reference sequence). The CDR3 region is CATSRDPTGSPAGGYTF. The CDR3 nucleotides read TGTGCCACCAGCAGAGACCCAACGGGGTCGCCGGCGGGGGGCTACACCTTC.

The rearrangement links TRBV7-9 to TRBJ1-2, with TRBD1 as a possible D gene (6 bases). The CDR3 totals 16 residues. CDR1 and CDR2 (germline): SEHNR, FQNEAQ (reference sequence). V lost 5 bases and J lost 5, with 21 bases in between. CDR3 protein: CASSLPGQGTEYGYTF. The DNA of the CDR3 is TGTGCCAGCAGCCTCCCCGGGCAGGGGACCGAATATGGCTACACCTTC.

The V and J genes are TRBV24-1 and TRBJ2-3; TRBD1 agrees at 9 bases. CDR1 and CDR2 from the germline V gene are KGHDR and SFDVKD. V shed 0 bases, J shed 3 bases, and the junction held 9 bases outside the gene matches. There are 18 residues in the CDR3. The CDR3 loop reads CATSDLPSGQGKTDTQYF. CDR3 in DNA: TGTGCCACCAGTGATTTGCCATCGGGACAGGGTAAAACAGATACGCAGTATTTT.

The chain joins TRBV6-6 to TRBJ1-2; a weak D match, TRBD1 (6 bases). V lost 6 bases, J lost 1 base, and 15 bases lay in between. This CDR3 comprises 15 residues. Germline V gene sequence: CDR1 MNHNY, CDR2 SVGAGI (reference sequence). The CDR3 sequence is CASSRSGQLNYGYTF. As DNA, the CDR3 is TGTGCCAGCAGCCGATCCGGACAGCTTAACTATGGCTACACCTTC.

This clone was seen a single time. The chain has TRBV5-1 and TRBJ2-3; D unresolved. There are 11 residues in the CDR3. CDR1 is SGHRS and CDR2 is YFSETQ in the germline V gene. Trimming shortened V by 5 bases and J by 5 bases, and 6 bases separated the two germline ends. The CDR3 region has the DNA TGCGCCAGCAGTGTAGAAGATACGCAGTATTTT. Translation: CASSVEDTQYF.

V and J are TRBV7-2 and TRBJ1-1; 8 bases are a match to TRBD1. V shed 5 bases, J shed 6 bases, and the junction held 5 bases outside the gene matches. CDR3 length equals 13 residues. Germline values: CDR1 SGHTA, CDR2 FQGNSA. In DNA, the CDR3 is TGTGCCAGCAGCCTCGACAGGGGTGCTGAAGCTTTCTTT. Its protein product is CASSLDRGAEAFF.

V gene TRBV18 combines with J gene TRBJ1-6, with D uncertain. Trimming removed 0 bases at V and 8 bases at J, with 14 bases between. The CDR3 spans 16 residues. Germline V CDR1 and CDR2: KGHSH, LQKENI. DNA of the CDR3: TGTGCCAGCTCACCACCCGGGGTTGGTGGTGATTCACCCCTCCACTTT. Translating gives CASSPPGVGGDSPLHF.

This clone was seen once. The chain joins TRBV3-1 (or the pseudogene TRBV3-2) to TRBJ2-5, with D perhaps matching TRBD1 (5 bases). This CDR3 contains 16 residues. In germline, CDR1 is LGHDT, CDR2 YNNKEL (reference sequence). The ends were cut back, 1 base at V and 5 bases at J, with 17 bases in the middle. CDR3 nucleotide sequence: TGTGCCAGCAGCCAAGGAGATGTCGCTAGACAGGAGACCCAGTACTTC. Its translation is CASSQGDVARQETQYF.

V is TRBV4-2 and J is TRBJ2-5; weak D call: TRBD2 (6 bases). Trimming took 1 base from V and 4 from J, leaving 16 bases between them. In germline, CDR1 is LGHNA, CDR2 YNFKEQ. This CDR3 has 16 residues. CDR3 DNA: TGTGCCAGCAGCCAAGGGTGGGCGGGGTCCTTAGAGACCCAGTACTTC. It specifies CASSQGWAGSLETQYF.

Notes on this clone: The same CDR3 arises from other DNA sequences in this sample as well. In DNA form, the CDR3 reads TGTGCCACCAGTGATCTAGACAGGTACAATGAGCAGTTCTTC. It translates to CATSDLDRYNEQFF. This sequence joins TRBV24-1 and TRBJ2-1; D is perhaps TRBD1 (6 bases). This CDR3 region has 14 residues. V lost 3 bases, J lost 4 bases, and 9 bases lay in between. Germline CDR1 and CDR2: KGHDR and SFDVKD.